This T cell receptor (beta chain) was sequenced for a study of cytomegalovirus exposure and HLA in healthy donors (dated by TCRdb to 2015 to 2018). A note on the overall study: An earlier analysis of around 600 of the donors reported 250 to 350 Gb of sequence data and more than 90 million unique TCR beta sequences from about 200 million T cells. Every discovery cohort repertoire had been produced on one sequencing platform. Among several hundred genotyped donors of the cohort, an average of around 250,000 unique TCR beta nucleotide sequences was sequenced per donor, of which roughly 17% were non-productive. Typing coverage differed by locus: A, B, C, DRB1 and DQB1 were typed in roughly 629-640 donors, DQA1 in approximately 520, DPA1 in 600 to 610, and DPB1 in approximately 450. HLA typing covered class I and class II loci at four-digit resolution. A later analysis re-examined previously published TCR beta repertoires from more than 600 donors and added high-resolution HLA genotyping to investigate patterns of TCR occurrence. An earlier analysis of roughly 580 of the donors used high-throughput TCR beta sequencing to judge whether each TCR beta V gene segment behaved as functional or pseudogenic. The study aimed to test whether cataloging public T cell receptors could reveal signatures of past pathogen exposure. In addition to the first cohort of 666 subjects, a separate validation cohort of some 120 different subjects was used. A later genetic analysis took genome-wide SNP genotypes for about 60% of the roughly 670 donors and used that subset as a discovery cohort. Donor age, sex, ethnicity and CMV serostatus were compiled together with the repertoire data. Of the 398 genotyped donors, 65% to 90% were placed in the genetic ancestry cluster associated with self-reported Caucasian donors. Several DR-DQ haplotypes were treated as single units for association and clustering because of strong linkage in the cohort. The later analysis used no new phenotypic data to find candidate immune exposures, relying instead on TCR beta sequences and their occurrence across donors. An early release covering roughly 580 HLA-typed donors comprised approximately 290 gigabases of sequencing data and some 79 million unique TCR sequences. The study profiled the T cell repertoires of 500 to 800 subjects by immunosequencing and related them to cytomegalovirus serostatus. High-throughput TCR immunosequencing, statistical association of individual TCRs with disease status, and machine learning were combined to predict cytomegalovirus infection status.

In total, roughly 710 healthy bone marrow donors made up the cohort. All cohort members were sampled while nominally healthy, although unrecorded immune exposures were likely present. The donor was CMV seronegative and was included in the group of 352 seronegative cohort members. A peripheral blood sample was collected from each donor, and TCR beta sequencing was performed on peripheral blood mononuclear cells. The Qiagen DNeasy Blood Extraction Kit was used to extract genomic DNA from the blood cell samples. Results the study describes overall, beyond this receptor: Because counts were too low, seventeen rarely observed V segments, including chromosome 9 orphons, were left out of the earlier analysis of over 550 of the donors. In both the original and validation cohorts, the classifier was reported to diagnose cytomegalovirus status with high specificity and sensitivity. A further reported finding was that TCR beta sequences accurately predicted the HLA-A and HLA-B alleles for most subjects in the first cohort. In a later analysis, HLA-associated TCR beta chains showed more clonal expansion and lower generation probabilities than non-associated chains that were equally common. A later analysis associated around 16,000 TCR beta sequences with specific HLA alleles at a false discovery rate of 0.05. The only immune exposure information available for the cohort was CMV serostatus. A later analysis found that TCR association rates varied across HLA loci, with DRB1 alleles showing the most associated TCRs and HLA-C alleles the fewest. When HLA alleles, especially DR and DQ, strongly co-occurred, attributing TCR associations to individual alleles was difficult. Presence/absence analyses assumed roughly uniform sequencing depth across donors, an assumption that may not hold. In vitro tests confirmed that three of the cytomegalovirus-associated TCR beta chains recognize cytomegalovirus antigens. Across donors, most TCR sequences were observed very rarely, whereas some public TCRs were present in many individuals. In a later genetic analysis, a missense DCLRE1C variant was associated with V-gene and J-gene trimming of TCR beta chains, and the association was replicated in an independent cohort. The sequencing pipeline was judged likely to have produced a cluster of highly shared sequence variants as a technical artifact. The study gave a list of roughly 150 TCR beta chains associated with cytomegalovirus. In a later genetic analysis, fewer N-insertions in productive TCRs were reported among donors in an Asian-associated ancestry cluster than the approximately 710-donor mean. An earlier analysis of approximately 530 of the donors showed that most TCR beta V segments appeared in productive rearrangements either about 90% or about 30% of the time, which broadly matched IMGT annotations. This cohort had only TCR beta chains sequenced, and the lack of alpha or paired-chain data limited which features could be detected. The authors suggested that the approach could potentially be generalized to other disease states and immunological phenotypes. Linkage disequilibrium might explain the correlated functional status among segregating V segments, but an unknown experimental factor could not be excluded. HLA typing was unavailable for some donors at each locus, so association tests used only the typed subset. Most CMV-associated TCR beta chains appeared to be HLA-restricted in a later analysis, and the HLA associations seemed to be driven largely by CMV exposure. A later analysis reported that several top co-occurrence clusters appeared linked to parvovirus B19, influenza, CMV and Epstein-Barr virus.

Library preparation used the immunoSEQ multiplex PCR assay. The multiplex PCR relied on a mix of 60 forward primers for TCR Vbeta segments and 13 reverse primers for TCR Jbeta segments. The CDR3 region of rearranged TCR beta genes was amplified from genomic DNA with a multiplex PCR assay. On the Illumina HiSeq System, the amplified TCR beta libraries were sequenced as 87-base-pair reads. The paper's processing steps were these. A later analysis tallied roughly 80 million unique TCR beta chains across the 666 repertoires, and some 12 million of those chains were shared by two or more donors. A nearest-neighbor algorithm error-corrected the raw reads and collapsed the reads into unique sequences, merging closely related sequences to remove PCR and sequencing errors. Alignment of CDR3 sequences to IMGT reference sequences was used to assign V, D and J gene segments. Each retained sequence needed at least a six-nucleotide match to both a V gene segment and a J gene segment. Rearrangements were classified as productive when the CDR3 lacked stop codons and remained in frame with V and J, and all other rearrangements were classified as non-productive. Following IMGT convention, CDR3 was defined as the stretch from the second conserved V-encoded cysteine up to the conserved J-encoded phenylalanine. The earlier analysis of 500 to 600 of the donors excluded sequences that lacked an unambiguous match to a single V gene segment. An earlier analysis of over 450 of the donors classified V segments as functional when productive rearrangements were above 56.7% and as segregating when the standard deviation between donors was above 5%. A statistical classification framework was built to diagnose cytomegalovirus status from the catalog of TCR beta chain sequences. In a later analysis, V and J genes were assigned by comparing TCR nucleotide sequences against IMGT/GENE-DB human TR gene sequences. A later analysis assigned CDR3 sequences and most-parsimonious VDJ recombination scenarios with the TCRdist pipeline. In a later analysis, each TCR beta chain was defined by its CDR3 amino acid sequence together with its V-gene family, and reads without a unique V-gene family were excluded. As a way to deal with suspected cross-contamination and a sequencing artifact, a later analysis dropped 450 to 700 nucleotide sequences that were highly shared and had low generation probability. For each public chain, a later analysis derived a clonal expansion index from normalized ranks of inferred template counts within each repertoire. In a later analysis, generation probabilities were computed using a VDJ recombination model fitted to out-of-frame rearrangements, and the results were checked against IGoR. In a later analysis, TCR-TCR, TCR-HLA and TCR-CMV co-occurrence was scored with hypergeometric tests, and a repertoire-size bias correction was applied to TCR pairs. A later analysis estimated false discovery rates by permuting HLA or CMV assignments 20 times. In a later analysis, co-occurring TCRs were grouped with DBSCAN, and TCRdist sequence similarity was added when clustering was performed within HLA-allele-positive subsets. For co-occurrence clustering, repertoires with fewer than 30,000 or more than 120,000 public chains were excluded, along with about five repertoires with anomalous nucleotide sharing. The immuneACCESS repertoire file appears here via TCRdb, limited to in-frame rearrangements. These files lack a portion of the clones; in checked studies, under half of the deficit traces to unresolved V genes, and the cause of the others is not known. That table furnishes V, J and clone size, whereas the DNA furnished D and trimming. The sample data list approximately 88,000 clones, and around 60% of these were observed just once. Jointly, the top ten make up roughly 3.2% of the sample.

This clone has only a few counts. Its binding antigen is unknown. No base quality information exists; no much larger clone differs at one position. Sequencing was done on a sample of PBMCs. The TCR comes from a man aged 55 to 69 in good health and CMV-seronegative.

The CDR3 region has the sequence CASSERGWETQYF. The DNA sequence reads TGTGCCAGCAGTGAGCGGGGGTGGGAGACCCAGTACTTC. Recombination linked TRBV6-1 to TRBJ2-5; 7 central bases correspond to TRBD2. CDR1 and CDR2 were assigned from the germline V gene as MNHNS and SASEGT. The CDR3, from cysteine to phenylalanine, totals 13 residues. Here the CDR3 DNA is all that survives: 39 bases in frame from base 1. After removal of 3 bases from V and 5 bases from J, the junction retains 3 bases not matched to a gene.